One sample yielded the 21 T cell receptor beta chains listed below, sequenced in a study of blood T cell repertoires in COVID-19. Sequencing was performed with immunoSEQ multiplex PCR; in TCRdb, only in-frame clones are kept and a portion is missing. The repertoire holds under 150,000 clones, with approximately 85% as singletons. The material sequenced was peripheral blood. Receptors originate from a woman aged 60 to 75 with COVID-19, enrolled during active disease.

This sequence joins TRBV19 and TRBJ1-2, with D tentatively TRBD1 (6 bases). V dropped 7 bases and J dropped 1 base, with 16 bases sitting between them. There are 15 residues in the CDR3. Germline values: CDR1 LNHDA, CDR2 SQIVND (reference sequence). The CDR3 spells CASTGGPSFNYGYTF. CDR3 bases: TGTGCCAGTACGGGGGGGCCCTCCTTTAACTATGGCTACACCTTC.

The chain carries TRBV7-3 and TRBJ2-1; TRBD2 matches 8 bases. This CDR3 is built from 15 residues. Germline V gene lookup returns CDR1 SGHTA and CDR2 FQGTGA. After removal of 5 bases from V and 3 bases from J, the junction contained 6 bases not matched to a gene. CDR3 protein: CASSPHSGSYNEQFF. The CDR3 DNA is TGTGCCAGCAGCCCCCACAGCGGGAGCTACAATGAGCAGTTCTTC. Looking up the rest from reference TRBV7-3 and TRBJ2-1 gives the full variable domain: GAGVSQTPSNKVTEKGKYVELRCDPISGHTALYWYRQSLGQGPEFLIYFQGTGAADDSGLPNDRFFAVRPEGSVSTLKIQRTERGDSAVYLCASSPHSGSYNEQFFGPGTRLTVL.

This clone appeared once. The chain couples TRBV6-4 to TRBJ1-2; 7 positions match TRBD1. In germline, CDR1 is MRHNA, CDR2 SNTAGT. V lost 5 bases to trimming and J lost 5 bases; unmatched junction nucleotides: 5. The CDR3 covers 13 residues. The CDR3 sequence: CASSKPGQYGYTF. The CDR3 DNA reads TGTGCCAGCAGTAAGCCGGGACAGTATGGCTACACCTTC.

The chain combines TRBV27 with TRBJ1-2; D possibly corresponds to TRBD1 (5 bases). The V end lost 7 bases, the J end lost 4 bases, and 19 bases lay between the germline ends. The CDR3 length is 15 residues. Germline CDR1 and CDR2: MNHEY and SMNVEV (reference sequence). The CDR3 sequence: CASMGVVGEVYGYTF. The CDR3 DNA is TGTGCCAGCATGGGGGTGGTCGGGGAGGTCTATGGCTACACCTTC.

This chain joins TRBV6-5 and TRBJ1-2; D may be TRBD1 (6 bases). Trimming stripped 2 bases from V and 8 bases from J, with 12 bases between. CDR3 length: 13 amino acids. Germline V CDR1 and CDR2: MNHEY, SVGAGI. This CDR3 reads CASSYTGREGYTF. As DNA, the CDR3 is TGTGCCAGCAGTTACACAGGGAGGGAAGGCTACACCTTC.

To note about this clone: Just one base apart from a much larger clone, this may be a read error. In the same sample, other DNA sequences code for this CDR3. This sequence joins TRBV6-6 and TRBJ1-2; D is possibly TRBD1 (6 bases). Germline assignment: CDR1 MNHNY and CDR2 SVGAGI (reference sequence). There are 13 residues in the CDR3. V lost 5 bases, J lost 2 bases, and 9 bases lay in between. Here the CDR3 DNA reads TGTGCCAGCAGTCGGGACATAAACTATGGCTACACCTTC. It is translated as CASSRDINYGYTF.

The gene calls are TRBV5-4 and TRBJ1-1; TRBD1 matches 9 bases. The V and J ends lost 3 bases and 7 bases, in that order; junction bases with no gene match: 7. The CDR3 spans 14 residues. Germline V lookup: CDR1 SGHNT, CDR2 YYREEE (reference sequence). CDR3 amino acids: CASSSSPTGGEAFF. The CDR3 nucleotides are TGTGCCAGCAGCTCGAGCCCGACAGGGGGTGAAGCTTTCTTT.

The chain carries TRBV9 and TRBJ1-1; D may be TRBD1 (5 bases). V shed 0 bases and J shed 6 bases, with 15 bases lying between them. Per germline, CDR1 SGDLS and CDR2 YYNGEE. CDR3 length: 15 residues. CDR3 DNA sequence: TGTGCCAGCAGCGTAGGATGGGGGGACGGGGCTGAAGCTTTCTTT. It translates to CASSVGWGDGAEAFF.

The chain uses TRBV11-2 and TRBJ1-4, with 7 nucleotides matching TRBD1. Germline V gene data show CDR1 as SGHAT and CDR2 as FQNNGV. This CDR3 region has 15 residues. Trimming at V came to 3 bases and at J to 3 bases, leaving 4 bases not matched to a gene. CDR3 protein: CASSFRQGPNEKLFF. The CDR3 region has the DNA TGTGCCAGCAGCTTCCGACAGGGCCCTAATGAAAAACTGTTTTTT. The full variable domain, completed using reference TRBV11-2 and TRBJ1-4, is EAGVAQSPRYKIIEKRQSVAFWCNPISGHATLYWYQQILGQGPKLLIQFQNNGVVDDSQLPKDRFSAERLKGVDSTLKIQPAKLEDSAVYLCASSFRQGPNEKLFFGSGTQLSVL.

The chain combines TRBV15 with TRBJ1-2; TRBD1 aligns across 10 bases. V gave up 1 base and J gave up 4 bases; unmatched junction bases: 3. The CDR3 is 15 amino acids. Germline CDR1 LNHNV, CDR2 YYDKDF (reference sequence). As DNA, the CDR3 is TGTGCCACCAGCAGAGGGGGACAGGGGCCCTATGGCTACACCTTC. This gives the protein CATSRGGQGPYGYTF.

This sequence joins TRBV27 and TRBJ2-1, with 10 bases aligning to TRBD2. Germline assignment: CDR1 MNHEY and CDR2 SMNVEV (reference sequence). The CDR3 is 15 amino acids. The junction had 5 bases not matched to a gene; V was cut back by 7 bases and J by 2 bases. This CDR3 is CASTKSGGAYNEQFF. The CDR3 DNA follows: TGTGCCAGCACGAAAAGCGGGGGGGCCTACAATGAGCAGTTCTTC.

This chain connects TRBV5-4 to TRBJ2-7, with 8 bases matching TRBD2. This CDR3 comprises 13 residues. After removal of 4 bases from V and 2 bases from J, the junction contained 2 bases not matched to a gene. The germline V gene has CDR1 SGHNT and CDR2 YYREEE (reference sequence). CDR3 sequence: CASSPGGAYEQYF. CDR3 nucleotide sequence: TGTGCCAGCAGCCCCGGGGGGGCCTACGAGCAGTACTTC.

The J gene is TRBJ1-2, the V gene TRBV11-1; the D is unclear. The CDR3 length is 14 residues. Germline V lookup: CDR1 SGHAT, CDR2 FQDESV (reference sequence). Trimming left V 2 bases short and J 4 bases short, with 11 bases between. The CDR3 nucleotides read TGTGCCAGCAGCTTATCGGCGGGGTTCTATGGCTACACCTTC. It translates to CASSLSAGFYGYTF.

This chain uses TRBV20-1 with TRBJ2-7; D remains ambiguous. Between the trimmed V and J ends, which lost 4 bases and 0 bases, there was a span of 4 bases. This CDR3 is built from 11 residues. Germline V gene sequence: CDR1 DFQATT, CDR2 SNEGSKA (reference sequence). The CDR3 DNA is TGCAGTGCTAAGAGCTCCTACGAGCAGTACTTC. Translated, it gives CSAKSSYEQYF.

The V and J genes are TRBV6-4 and TRBJ2-7, with D perhaps matching TRBD1 (5 bases). Germline CDR1 and CDR2: MRHNA and SNTAGT. CDR3 size: 13 residues. Trimming cost V 7 bases and J 2 bases, with 12 bases left between them. Here the CDR3 DNA reads TGTGCCAGCATTCCAGGGTGCGCCTACGAGCAGTACTTC. This gives the protein CASIPGCAYEQYF.

The J gene is TRBJ2-3, the V gene TRBV19, with TRBD1 matching 8 bases. With V trimmed by 4 bases and J by 0 bases, 12 bases remained unmatched. Germline values: CDR1 LNHDA, CDR2 SQIVND (reference sequence). The CDR3 consists of 18 residues. The CDR3 nucleotides read TGTGCCAGTAGTACAACCGCCCCGGGACAGGATAGCACAGATACGCAGTATTTT. It yields the protein CASSTTAPGQDSTDTQYF.

This chain joins TRBV6-5 and TRBJ1-4; unclear D gene. The CDR3 loop spans 14 amino acids. Germline-derived CDR1 and CDR2 are MNHEY and SVGAGI. The V end was cut by 0 bases, the J end by 8 bases, with 10 bases between. The DNA of the CDR3 is TGTGCCAGCAGTTACTCACAACCGGGGGAAAAACTGTTTTTT. It codes for CASSYSQPGEKLFF.

V and J are TRBV5-1 and TRBJ2-3; weak D call: TRBD1 (8 bases). With 4 bases removed from V and 6 bases from J, the gap between germline ends came to 18 bases. Per the germline V gene, CDR1 is SGHRS and CDR2 is YFSETQ. The CDR3 is 15 amino acids. CDR3 in amino acids: CASSSGTGLGDTQYF. The CDR3 DNA is TGCGCCAGCAGCAGCGGGACAGGCCTTGGGGATACGCAGTATTTT.

The chain joins TRBV6-1 to TRBJ2-2; 7 nucleotides align to TRBD1. This CDR3 region has 14 residues. V lost 2 bases, J lost 6 bases, and 3 bases stayed unmatched. Germline V CDR1 and CDR2: MNHNS, SASEGT. CDR3 residues: CASSEIRGSGELFF. The CDR3 region has the DNA TGTGCCAGCAGTGAAATCAGGGGGTCCGGGGAGCTGTTTTTT.

The chain uses TRBV19 and TRBJ1-1, with D possibly TRBD1 on 5 matching bases. This CDR3 has 12 amino acids. Trimming pared 1 base from V and 8 bases from J, leaving 8 bases between. Germline values: CDR1 LNHDA, CDR2 SQIVND (reference sequence). This chain's CDR3 is CASSIGGGEAFF. The CDR3 DNA is TGTGCCAGTAGTATAGGTGGGGGGGAAGCTTTCTTT.

The chain joins TRBV29-1 to TRBJ2-7; D possibly corresponds to TRBD1 (6 bases). In germline, CDR1 is SQVTM, CDR2 ANQGSEA. V was cut by 6 bases and J by 4 bases, with 10 bases left in between. This CDR3 is 11 amino acids long. The CDR3 nucleotides are TGCAGCGTAGGGGACACGTACGAGCAGTACTTC. It encodes CSVGDTYEQYF.